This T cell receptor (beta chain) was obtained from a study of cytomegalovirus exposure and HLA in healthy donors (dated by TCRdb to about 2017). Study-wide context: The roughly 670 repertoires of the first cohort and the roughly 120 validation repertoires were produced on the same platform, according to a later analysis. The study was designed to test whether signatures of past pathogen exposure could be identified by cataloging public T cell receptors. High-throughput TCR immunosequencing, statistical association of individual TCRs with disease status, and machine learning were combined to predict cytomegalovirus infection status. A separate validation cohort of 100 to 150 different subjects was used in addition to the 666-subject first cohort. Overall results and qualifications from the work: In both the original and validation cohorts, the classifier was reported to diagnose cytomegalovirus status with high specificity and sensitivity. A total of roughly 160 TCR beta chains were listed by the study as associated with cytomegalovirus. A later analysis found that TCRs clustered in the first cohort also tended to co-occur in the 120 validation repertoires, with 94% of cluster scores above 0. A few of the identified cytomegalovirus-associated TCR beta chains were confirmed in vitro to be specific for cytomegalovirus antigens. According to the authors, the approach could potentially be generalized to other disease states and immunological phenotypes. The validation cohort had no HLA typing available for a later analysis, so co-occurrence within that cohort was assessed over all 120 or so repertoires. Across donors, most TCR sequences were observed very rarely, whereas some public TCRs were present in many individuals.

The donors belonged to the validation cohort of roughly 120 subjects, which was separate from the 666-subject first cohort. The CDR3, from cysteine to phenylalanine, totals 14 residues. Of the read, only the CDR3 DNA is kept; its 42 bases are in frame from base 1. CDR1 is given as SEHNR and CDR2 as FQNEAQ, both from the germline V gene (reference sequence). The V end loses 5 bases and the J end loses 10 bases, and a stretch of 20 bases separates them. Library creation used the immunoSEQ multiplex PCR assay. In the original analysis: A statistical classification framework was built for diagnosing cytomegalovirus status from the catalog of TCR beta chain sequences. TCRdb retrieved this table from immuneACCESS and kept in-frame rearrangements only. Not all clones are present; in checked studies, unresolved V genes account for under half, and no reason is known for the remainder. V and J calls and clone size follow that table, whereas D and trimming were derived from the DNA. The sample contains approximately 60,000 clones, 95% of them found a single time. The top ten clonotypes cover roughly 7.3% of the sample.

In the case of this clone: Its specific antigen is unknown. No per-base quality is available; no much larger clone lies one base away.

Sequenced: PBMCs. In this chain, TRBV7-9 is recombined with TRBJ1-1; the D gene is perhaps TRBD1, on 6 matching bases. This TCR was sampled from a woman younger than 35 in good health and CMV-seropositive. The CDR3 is CASSPGPRFRGAFF. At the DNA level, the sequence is TGTGCCAGCAGCCCGGGACCGCGTTTCAGGGGAGCTTTCTTT.